The present entry profiles one T cell receptor (beta chain) with its context. The CDR3 consists of 15 residues. The germline V gene has CDR1 MGHRA and CDR2 YSYEKL. With V trimmed by 3 bases and J by 7 bases, 11 bases remained unmatched. These data belong to a study of cytomegalovirus exposure and HLA in healthy donors. In the study overall: Earlier findings included roughly 120 million unique TCR beta sequences obtained from 150 million to 200 million T cells.

Primers included in the PCR were 60 Vbeta and 13 Jbeta primers. Generated by immunoSEQ multiplex PCR, the TCRdb table keeps only in-frame clones and is missing some. The sample consists of roughly 130,000 clones, roughly 88% of them appearing once. The sample was PBMCs. The genes are TRBV4-1 and TRBJ1-2; 7 bases are shared with TRBD1. This TCR derives from a man aged 50 to 60 in good health and CMV-seronegative. The CDR3 DNA follows: TGCGCCAGCAGCCACCCCGGTAGGGGGCTTAGTGGCTACACCTTC. This gives the protein CASSHPGRGLSGYTF.